What follows is one T cell receptor beta chain and its context. Its antigen remains unknown. CDR1 and CDR2 (germline): MNHNS, SASEGT. V was clipped by 6 bases and J by 3 bases, with 21 bases between them. This CDR3 has 17 amino acids. These data originate in a study of CD8 T cells in ankylosing spondylitis. Study outcomes and limitations: As reported, disease-linked clones showed significant enrichment in matched ankylosing spondylitis synovial fluid. Relatively scarce in peripheral blood, disease-linked clones were CD8+. For ankylosing spondylitis blood, a TCR beta motif of several highly homologous variants appeared characteristic. Earlier authors reported some of these motif variants in reactive arthritis synovial fluid and blood.

The authors made TCR beta libraries by quantitative 5'-RACE with molecular barcodes. MiXCR was run by TCRdb on the 5' RACE reads, yielding one entry per CDR3 protein. The sample lists approximately 400,000 distinct CDR3 sequences, roughly 17% occurring once. The receptor's source is a male donor with ankylosing spondylitis. The gene calls are TRBV6-1 and TRBJ1-5; TRBD1 is a possible D gene (6 bases). The specimen was blood, either unsorted or a sorted T cell fraction (not recorded which). CDR3 protein: CASRSRPTGLTNQPQHF. The CDR3 bases are TGTGCCAGCAGGAGCAGACCTACAGGGCTAACCAATCAGCCCCAGCATTTT.